The rows below give T cell receptor beta chains drawn from one sample of a study of low-dose radiotherapy and immunotherapy resistance in tumors. TCRdb ran MiXCR on the reads and lists one entry per CDR3 protein. In the table there are around 76,000 distinct CDR3 sequences, less than 35% of which are singletons. This specimen was PBMCs, taken before treatment. The receptors originated from a female donor with ovarian cancer. Both conserved end residues are part of each CDR3. The order of the fields is V gene, clone size, J gene, D gene, CDR3 protein, CDR3 DNA. D genes are given only for firm matches. Size is omitted from some rows. Given values are once, few, many or a class for expanded clones.

V gene: TRBV7-3
clone size: many
J gene: TRBJ2-1
D gene: -
CDR3 protein: CASSKGPRAYNEQFF
CDR3 DNA: TGTGCCAGCAGTAAGGGACCCCGGGCCTACAATGAGCAGTTCTTC

V gene: TRBV29-1
clone size: many
J gene: TRBJ2-3
D gene: -
CDR3 protein: CSVLLGDTQYF
CDR3 DNA: TGCAGCGTCTTATTAGGGGATACGCAGTATTTT

V gene: TRBV6-2/TRBV6-3
clone size: -
J gene: TRBJ2-2
D gene: -
CDR3 protein: CASSPIEGAGELFF
CDR3 DNA: TGTGCCAGCAGTCCAATCGAGGGCGCCGGGGAGCTGTTTTTT

V gene: TRBV30
clone size: many
J gene: TRBJ1-6
D gene: -
CDR3 protein: CACIQGWNSPLHF
CDR3 DNA: TGTGCCTGCATTCAGGGTTGGAATTCACCCCTCCACTTT

V gene: TRBV5-4
clone size: -
J gene: TRBJ2-3
D gene: -
CDR3 protein: CASSWMGGTDTQYF
CDR3 DNA: TGTGCCAGCAGCTGGATGGGGGGCACAGATACGCAGTATTTT

V gene: TRBV7-2
clone size: few
J gene: TRBJ2-5
D gene: TRBD1
CDR3 protein: CASSLGGTAQETQYF
CDR3 DNA: TGTGCCAGCAGCTTAGGAGGGACAGCTCAAGAGACCCAGTACTTC

V gene: TRBV9
clone size: many
J gene: TRBJ2-3
D gene: -
CDR3 protein: CASSVADTQYF
CDR3 DNA: TGTGCCAGCAGCGTAGCAGATACGCAGTATTTT

V gene: TRBV5-1
clone size: -
J gene: TRBJ2-2
D gene: -
CDR3 protein: CASSPFRQGANLRVGELFFF
CDR3 DNA: -

V gene: TRBV7-2
clone size: -
J gene: TRBJ2-2
D gene: -
CDR3 protein: CASSPIIVGELFF
CDR3 DNA: TGTGCCAGCAGCCCGATTATAGTGGGGGAGCTGTTTTTT

V gene: TRBV7-2
clone size: few
J gene: TRBJ1-4
D gene: -
CDR3 protein: CASTPYPPRDHLMKNCFF
CDR3 DNA: -

V gene: TRBV20-1
clone size: -
J gene: TRBJ2-1
D gene: -
CDR3 protein: CSARLTDRRYNEQFF
CDR3 DNA: TGCAGTGCTAGACTGACAGATCGCCGTTACAATGAGCAGTTCTTC

V gene: TRBV28
clone size: many
J gene: TRBJ2-7
D gene: -
CDR3 protein: CASNLAPHEQYF
CDR3 DNA: TGTGCCAGCAATCTAGCGCCCCACGAGCAGTACTTC

V gene: TRBV7-9
clone size: -
J gene: TRBJ2-1
D gene: TRBD1
CDR3 protein: CASSFGQGNYNEQFF
CDR3 DNA: TGTGCCAGCAGCTTCGGACAGGGAAACTACAATGAGCAGTTCTTC

V gene: TRBV28
clone size: many
J gene: TRBJ1-2
D gene: -
CDR3 protein: CASSLGRNNYGYTF
CDR3 DNA: TGTGCCAGCAGTTTAGGACGGAATAACTATGGCTACACCTTC

V gene: TRBV20-1
clone size: many
J gene: TRBJ2-1
D gene: -
CDR3 protein: CSAPGTTQYNEQFF
CDR3 DNA: TGCAGTGCTCCCGGGACCACGCAATACAATGAGCAGTTCTTC

V gene: TRBV7-8
clone size: -
J gene: TRBJ2-5
D gene: -
CDR3 protein: CASSGLFEETQYF
CDR3 DNA: TGTGCCAGCAGTGGCTTGTTTGAAGAGACCCAGTACTTC

V gene: TRBV7-2
clone size: few
J gene: TRBJ2-7
D gene: TRBD2
CDR3 protein: CASSSSGASGREQYF
CDR3 DNA: TGTGCCAGCAGCTCCTCGGGGGCTAGCGGGCGCGAGCAGTACTTC

V gene: TRBV10-3
clone size: many
J gene: TRBJ2-2
D gene: -
CDR3 protein: CAISESGRRDTGELFF
CDR3 DNA: TGTGCCATCAGTGAGTCTGGCCGACGGGACACCGGGGAGCTGTTTTTT

V gene: TRBV9
clone size: -
J gene: TRBJ2-3
D gene: -
CDR3 protein: CASSVGLELTDTQYF
CDR3 DNA: TGTGCCAGCAGCGTAGGACTAGAACTAACAGATACGCAGTATTTT

V gene: TRBV19
clone size: many
J gene: TRBJ2-2
D gene: -
CDR3 protein: CATTGSRGGELFF
CDR3 DNA: TGTGCCACTACGGGATCAAGGGGGGGGGAGCTGTTTTTT

V gene: TRBV6-2/TRBV6-3
clone size: -
J gene: TRBJ2-7
D gene: -
CDR3 protein: CASSPVSGTVYEQYF
CDR3 DNA: TGTGCCAGCAGTCCCGTTAGCGGGACAGTCTACGAGCAGTACTTC

V gene: TRBV5-5
clone size: -
J gene: TRBJ1-5
D gene: TRBD1
CDR3 protein: CASSEGQGGQPQHF
CDR3 DNA: TGTGCCAGCAGCGAGGGACAGGGCGGCCAGCCCCAGCATTTT

V gene: TRBV19
clone size: many
J gene: TRBJ2-7
D gene: TRBD1
CDR3 protein: CASSTITRDSSYEQYF
CDR3 DNA: TGTGCCAGTAGTACTATAACCCGGGACAGTTCCTACGAGCAGTACTTC

V gene: TRBV11-2
clone size: -
J gene: TRBJ2-3
D gene: -
CDR3 protein: CASSRFSADTQYF
CDR3 DNA: TGTGCCAGCAGCCGCTTTAGCGCAGATACGCAGTATTTT

V gene: TRBV21-1
clone size: many
J gene: TRBJ2-3
D gene: -
CDR3 protein: CATKRPVEDTQYF
CDR3 DNA: TGTGCCACCAAGAGGCCGGTCGAGGATACGCAGTATTTT

V gene: TRBV7-3
clone size: many
J gene: TRBJ2-3
D gene: TRBD2
CDR3 protein: CASSPGLAGATGDTQYF
CDR3 DNA: TGTGCCAGCAGCCCGGGACTAGCGGGGGCCACGGGGGATACGCAGTATTTT

V gene: TRBV29-1
clone size: many
J gene: TRBJ2-2
D gene: -
CDR3 protein: CSVGGGRMNTGELFF
CDR3 DNA: TGCAGCGTTGGTGGGGGGAGAATGAACACCGGGGAGCTGTTTTTT

V gene: TRBV5-8
clone size: many
J gene: TRBJ1-2
D gene: -
CDR3 protein: CASRSGTIVAADGYTF
CDR3 DNA: TGTGCCAGCAGATCCGGGACAATCGTTGCCGCCGACGGCTACACCTTC

V gene: TRBV11-2
clone size: many
J gene: TRBJ1-1
D gene: -
CDR3 protein: CASSLRGTEAFF
CDR3 DNA: TGTGCCAGCAGCTTACGAGGAACTGAAGCTTTCTTT

V gene: TRBV5-5
clone size: -
J gene: TRBJ2-1
D gene: TRBD2
CDR3 protein: CASSLGGSEDNEQFF
CDR3 DNA: TGTGCCAGCAGCTTGGGCGGGAGTGAGGACAATGAGCAGTTCTTC

V gene: TRBV6-1
clone size: -
J gene: TRBJ1-5
D gene: -
CDR3 protein: CASSEVRGGAFSNQPQHF
CDR3 DNA: TGTGCCAGCAGTGAAGTGAGGGGGGGCGCTTTCAGCAATCAGCCCCAGCATTTT

V gene: TRBV28
clone size: few
J gene: TRBJ1-5
D gene: -
CDR3 protein: CASRSAGNQPQHF
CDR3 DNA: TGTGCCAGCAGATCAGCGGGGAATCAGCCCCAGCATTTT

V gene: TRBV29-1
clone size: -
J gene: TRBJ1-5
D gene: TRBD1
CDR3 protein: CSVVTGGGQPQHF
CDR3 DNA: TGCAGCGTGGTAACAGGGGGTGGTCAGCCCCAGCATTTT

V gene: TRBV7-2
clone size: -
J gene: TRBJ1-5
D gene: TRBD1
CDR3 protein: CASSPGQDQPQHF
CDR3 DNA: TGTGCCAGCAGCCCCGGACAGGATCAGCCCCAGCATTTT

V gene: TRBV12-3/TRBV12-4
clone size: many
J gene: TRBJ2-7
D gene: -
CDR3 protein: CASSIPGLRGNEQYF
CDR3 DNA: TGTGCCAGCAGCATTCCGGGGTTGAGGGGGAACGAGCAGTACTTC

V gene: TRBV11-2
clone size: many
J gene: TRBJ2-3
D gene: -
CDR3 protein: CASSLDSDTQYF
CDR3 DNA: TGTGCCAGCAGCTTAGATTCAGATACGCAGTATTTT

V gene: TRBV5-4
clone size: many
J gene: TRBJ2-3
D gene: -
CDR3 protein: CASSEGLNLDTQYF
CDR3 DNA: TGTGCCAGCAGCGAAGGACTGAACTTAGATACGCAGTATTTT

V gene: TRBV9
clone size: -
J gene: TRBJ1-4
D gene: -
CDR3 protein: CASSVAGQGRGSNEKLFF
CDR3 DNA: TGTGCCAGCAGCGTAGCTGGGCAGGGGAGAGGGTCTAATGAAAAACTGTTTTTT

V gene: TRBV15
clone size: many
J gene: TRBJ2-1
D gene: TRBD2
CDR3 protein: CATSRGGTSNEQFF
CDR3 DNA: TGTGCCACCAGCAGGGGCGGGACTAGCAATGAGCAGTTCTTC

V gene: TRBV5-4
clone size: many
J gene: TRBJ1-6
D gene: -
CDR3 protein: CASSLDFNSGSPLHF
CDR3 DNA: TGCGCCAGCAGCTTGGATTTCAATTCGGGTTCACCCCTCCACTTT

V gene: TRBV7-8
clone size: many
J gene: TRBJ2-2
D gene: -
CDR3 protein: CASSLVGRATGELFF
CDR3 DNA: TGTGCCAGCAGCTTAGTAGGCAGGGCCACCGGGGAGCTGTTTTTT